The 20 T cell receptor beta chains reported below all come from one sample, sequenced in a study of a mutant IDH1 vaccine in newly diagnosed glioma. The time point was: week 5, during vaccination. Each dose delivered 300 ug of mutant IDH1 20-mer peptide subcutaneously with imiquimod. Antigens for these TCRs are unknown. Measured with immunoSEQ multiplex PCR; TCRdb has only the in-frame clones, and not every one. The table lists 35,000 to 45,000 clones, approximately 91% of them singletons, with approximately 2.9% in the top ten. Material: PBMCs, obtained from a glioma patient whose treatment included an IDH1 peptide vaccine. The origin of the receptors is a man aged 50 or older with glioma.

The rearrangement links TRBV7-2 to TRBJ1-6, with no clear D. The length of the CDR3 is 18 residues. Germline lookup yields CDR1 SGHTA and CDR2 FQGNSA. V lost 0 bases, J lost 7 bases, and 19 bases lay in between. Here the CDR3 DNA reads TGTGCCAGCAGCTTAGCCCCTTACAGAAACCGAGGGAATTCACCCCTCCACTTT. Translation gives CASSLAPYRNRGNSPLHF.

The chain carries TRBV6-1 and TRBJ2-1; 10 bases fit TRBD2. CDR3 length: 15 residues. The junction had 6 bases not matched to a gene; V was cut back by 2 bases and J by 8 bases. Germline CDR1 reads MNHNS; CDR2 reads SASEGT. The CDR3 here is CASSELAGEGYEQFF. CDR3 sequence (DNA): TGTGCCAGCAGTGAACTAGCGGGGGAGGGGTATGAGCAGTTCTTC.

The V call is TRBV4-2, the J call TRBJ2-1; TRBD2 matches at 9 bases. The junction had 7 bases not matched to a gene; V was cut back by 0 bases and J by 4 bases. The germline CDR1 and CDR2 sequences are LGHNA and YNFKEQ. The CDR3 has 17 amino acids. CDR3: CASSQDMTSGAYNEQFF. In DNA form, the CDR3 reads TGTGCCAGCAGCCAAGACATGACTAGCGGAGCATACAATGAGCAGTTCTTC.

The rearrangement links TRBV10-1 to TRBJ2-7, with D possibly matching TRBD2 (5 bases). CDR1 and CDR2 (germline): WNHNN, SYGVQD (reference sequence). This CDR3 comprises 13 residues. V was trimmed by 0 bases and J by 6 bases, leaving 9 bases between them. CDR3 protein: CASSESGRAEQYF. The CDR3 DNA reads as TGCGCCAGCAGTGAGTCCGGGCGGGCCGAGCAGTACTTC.

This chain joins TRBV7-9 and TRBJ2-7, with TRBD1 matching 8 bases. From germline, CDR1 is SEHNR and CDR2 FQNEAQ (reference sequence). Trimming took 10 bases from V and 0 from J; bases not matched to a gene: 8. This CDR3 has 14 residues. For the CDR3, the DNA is TGTGCCACTCGGGGCAGGGGGCTCTCCTACGAGCAGTACTTC. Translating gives CATRGRGLSYEQYF.

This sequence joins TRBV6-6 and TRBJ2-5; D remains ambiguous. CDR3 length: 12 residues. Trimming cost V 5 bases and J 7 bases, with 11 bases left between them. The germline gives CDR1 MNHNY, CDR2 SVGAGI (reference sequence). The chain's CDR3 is CASSPPALTQYF. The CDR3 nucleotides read TGTGCCAGCAGTCCCCCCGCGTTGACCCAGTACTTC.

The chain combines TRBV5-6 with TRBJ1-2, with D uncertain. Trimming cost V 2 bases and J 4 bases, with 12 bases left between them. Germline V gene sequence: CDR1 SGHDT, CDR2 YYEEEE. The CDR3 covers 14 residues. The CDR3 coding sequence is TGTGCCAGCAGCTTTTTGACAACCCCCTATGGCTACACCTTC. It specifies CASSFLTTPYGYTF. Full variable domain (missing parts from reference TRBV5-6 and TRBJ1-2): DAGVTQSPTHLIKTRGQQVTLRCSPKSGHDTVSWYQQALGQGPQFIFQYYEEEERQRGNFPDRFSGHQFPNYSSELNVNALLLGDSALYLCASSFLTTPYGYTFGSGTRLTVV.

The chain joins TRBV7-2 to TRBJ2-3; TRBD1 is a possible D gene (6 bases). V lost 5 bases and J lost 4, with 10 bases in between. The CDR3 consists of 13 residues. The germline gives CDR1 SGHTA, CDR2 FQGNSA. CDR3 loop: CASSAGEADTQYF. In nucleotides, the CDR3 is TGTGCCAGCAGCGCAGGGGAAGCAGATACGCAGTATTTT. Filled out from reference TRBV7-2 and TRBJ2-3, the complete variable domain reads GAGVSQSPSNKVTEKGKDVELRCDPISGHTALYWYRQSLGQGLEFLIYFQGNSAPDKSGLPSDRFSAERTGGSVSTLTIQRTQQEDSAVYLCASSAGEADTQYFGPGTRLTVL.

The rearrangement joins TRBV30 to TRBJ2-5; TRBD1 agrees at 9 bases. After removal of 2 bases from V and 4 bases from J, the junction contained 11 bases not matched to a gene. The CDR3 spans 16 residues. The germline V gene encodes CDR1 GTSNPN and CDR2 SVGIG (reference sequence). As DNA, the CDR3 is TGTGCCTGGAGTCCGATCCCCGGGACAGGGAGAGAGACCCAGTACTTC. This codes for CAWSPIPGTGRETQYF.

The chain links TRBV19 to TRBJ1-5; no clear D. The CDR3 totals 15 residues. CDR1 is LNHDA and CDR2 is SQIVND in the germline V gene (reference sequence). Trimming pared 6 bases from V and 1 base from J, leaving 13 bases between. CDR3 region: CASSVGRVSNQPQHF. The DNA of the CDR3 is TGTGCCAGTAGCGTAGGACGGGTAAGCAATCAGCCCCAGCATTTT. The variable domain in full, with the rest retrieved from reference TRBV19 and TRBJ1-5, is DGGITQSPKYLFRKEGQNVTLSCEQNLNHDAMYWYRQDPGQGLRLIYYSQIVNDFQKGDIAEGYSVSREKKESFPLTVTSAQKNPTAFYLCASSVGRVSNQPQHFGDGTRLSIL.

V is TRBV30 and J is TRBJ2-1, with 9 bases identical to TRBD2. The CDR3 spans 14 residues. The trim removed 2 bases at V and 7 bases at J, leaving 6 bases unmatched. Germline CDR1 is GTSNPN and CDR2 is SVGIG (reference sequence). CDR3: CAWSPGLAKNEQFF. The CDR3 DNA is TGTGCCTGGAGTCCGGGACTAGCAAAAAATGAGCAGTTCTTC. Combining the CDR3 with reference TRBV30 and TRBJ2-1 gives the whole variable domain SQTIHQWPATLVQPVGSPLSLECTVEGTSNPNLYWYRQAAGRGLQLLFYSVGIGQISSEVPQNLSASRPQDRQFILSSKKLLLSDSGFYLCAWSPGLAKNEQFFGPGTRLTVL.

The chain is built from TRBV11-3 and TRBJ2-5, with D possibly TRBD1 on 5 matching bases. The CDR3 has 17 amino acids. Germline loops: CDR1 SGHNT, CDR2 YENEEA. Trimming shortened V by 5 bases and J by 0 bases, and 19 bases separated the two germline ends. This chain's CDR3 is CASSPGSETVHQETQYF. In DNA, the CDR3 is TGTGCCAGCAGCCCGGGTAGTGAGACAGTGCACCAAGAGACCCAGTACTTC.

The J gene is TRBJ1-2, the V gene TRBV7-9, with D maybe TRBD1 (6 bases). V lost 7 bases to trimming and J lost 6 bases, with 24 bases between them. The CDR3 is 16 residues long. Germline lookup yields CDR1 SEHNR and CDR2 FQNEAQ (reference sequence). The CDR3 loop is CASTRSGQGTWDGYTF. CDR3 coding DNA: TGTGCCAGCACCCGGTCGGGTCAGGGGACCTGGGATGGCTACACCTTC.

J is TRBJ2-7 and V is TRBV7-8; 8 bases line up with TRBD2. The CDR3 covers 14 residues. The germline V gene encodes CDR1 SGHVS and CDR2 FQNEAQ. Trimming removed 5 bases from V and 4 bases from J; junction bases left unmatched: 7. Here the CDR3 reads CASSTLAERYEQYF. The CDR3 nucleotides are TGTGCCAGCAGCACACTAGCGGAGCGGTACGAGCAGTACTTC.

The DNA for the CDR3 is TGCGCCAGCAGCCAAGGTAGGTTCGGACAGAGGAACACTGAAGCTTTCTTT. Protein sequence: CASSQGRFGQRNTEAFF. The chain carries TRBV4-1 and TRBJ1-1; D is perhaps TRBD1 (6 bases). V gave up 1 base and J gave up 1 base, with 16 bases separating them. The CDR3 runs to 17 residues. Germline CDR1 is MGHRA and CDR2 is YSYEKL.

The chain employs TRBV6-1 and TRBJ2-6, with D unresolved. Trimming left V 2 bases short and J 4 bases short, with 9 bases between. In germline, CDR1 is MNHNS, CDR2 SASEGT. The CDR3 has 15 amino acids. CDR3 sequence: CASSERTTGANVLTF. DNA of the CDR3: TGTGCCAGCAGTGAACGAACAACAGGGGCCAACGTCCTGACTTTC.

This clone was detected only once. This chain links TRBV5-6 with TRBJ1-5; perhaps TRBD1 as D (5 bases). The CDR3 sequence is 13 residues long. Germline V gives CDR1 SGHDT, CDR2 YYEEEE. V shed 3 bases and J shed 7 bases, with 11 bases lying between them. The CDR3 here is CASSYGAGQPQHF. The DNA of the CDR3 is TGTGCCAGCAGCTATGGGGCGGGACAGCCCCAGCATTTT.

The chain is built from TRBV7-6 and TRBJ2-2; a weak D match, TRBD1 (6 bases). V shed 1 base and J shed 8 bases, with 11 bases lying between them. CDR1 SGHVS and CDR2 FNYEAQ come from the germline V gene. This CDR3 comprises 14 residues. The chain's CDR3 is CASSLGQVPGELFF. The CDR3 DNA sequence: TGTGCCAGCAGCTTAGGACAGGTTCCAGGGGAGCTGTTTTTT.

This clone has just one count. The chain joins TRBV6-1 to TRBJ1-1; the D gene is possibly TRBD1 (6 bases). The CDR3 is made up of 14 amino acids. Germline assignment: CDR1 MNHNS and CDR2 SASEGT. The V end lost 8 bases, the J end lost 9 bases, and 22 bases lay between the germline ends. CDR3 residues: CASRRDMGVFKAFF. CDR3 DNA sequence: TGTGCCAGCCGCCGGGACATGGGAGTGTTCAAAGCTTTCTTT.

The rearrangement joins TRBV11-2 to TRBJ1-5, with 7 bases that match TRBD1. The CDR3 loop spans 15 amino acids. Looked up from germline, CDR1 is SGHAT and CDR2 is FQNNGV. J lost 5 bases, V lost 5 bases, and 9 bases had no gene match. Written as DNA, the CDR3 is TGTGCCAGCAGCCTGCACAGGGGAGGGGATCAGCCCCAGCATTTT. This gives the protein CASSLHRGGDQPQHF.